What follows is one T cell receptor beta chain and its context. As yet, its antigen is unknown. TCRdb's table, derived via immunoSEQ multiplex PCR, lists solely in-frame clones and lacks some. The sample contains roughly 60,000 clones, about 88% of which appear only once. Trimming stripped 0 bases from V and 2 bases from J, with 7 bases between. This CDR3 region has 14 residues. Germline CDR1 reads SGHDT; CDR2 reads YYEEEE. This entry is derived from a study of OX40 agonist ivuxolimab in advanced cancers. For the study at large: People in dose escalation had one of these cancers: hepatocellular carcinoma, melanoma, renal cell or head and neck cancer.

Study observations and caveats: At 0.1 to 3.0 mg/kg, clonal expansion of CD4+ and CD8+ blood T cells had occurred by week 6. Some patients who did not respond also had low normalized T-cell clonal expansion.

The source is an adult with an advanced solid tumor such as melanoma, head and neck, liver or kidney cancer. The material sequenced was CD4+ or CD8+ T cells sorted from blood, taken in a trial of the OX40 agonist ivuxolimab. This sequence joins TRBV5-6 and TRBJ2-3, with a possible D match to TRBD2 (6 bases). The chain's CDR3 is CASSLGRVTDTQYF. In DNA, the CDR3 is TGTGCCAGCAGCTTGGGGAGGGTCACAGATACGCAGTATTTT. Variable domain in full (rest from reference TRBV5-6 and TRBJ2-3): DAGVTQSPTHLIKTRGQQVTLRCSPKSGHDTVSWYQQALGQGPQFIFQYYEEEERQRGNFPDRFSGHQFPNYSSELNVNALLLGDSALYLCASSLGRVTDTQYFGPGTRLTVL.